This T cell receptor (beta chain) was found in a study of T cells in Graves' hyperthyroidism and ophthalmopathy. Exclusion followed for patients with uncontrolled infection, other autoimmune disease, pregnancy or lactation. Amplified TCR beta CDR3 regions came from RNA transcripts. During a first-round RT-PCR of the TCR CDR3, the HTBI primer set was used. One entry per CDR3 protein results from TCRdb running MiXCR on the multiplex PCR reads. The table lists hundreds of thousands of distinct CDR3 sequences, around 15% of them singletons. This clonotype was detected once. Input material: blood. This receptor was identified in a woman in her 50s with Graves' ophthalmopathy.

The CDR3 region is CASGPILAGAPDTQYF. In DNA form, the CDR3 reads TGTGCTAGTGGTCCTATCCTAGCGGGAGCCCCAGATACGCAGTATTTT. The V call is TRBV12-5, the J call TRBJ2-3, with TRBD2 matching 10 bases. CDR1 is LGHNT, CDR2 FRNRAP, per germline. The junction had 9 bases not matched to a gene; V was cut back by 5 bases and J by 4 bases. The CDR3 spans 16 residues.